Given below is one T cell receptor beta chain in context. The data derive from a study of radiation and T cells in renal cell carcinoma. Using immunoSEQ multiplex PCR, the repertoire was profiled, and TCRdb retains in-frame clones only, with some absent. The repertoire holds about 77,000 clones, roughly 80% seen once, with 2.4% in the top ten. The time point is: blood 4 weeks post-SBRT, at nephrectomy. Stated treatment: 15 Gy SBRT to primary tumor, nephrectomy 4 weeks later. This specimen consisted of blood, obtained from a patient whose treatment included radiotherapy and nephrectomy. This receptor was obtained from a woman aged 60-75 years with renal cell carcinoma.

DNA of the CDR3: TGTGCCAGCAGTCTCGGCGGTACCTATGGCTACACCTTC. Protein: CASSLGGTYGYTF. The V call is TRBV28, the J call TRBJ1-2, with D unresolved. V dropped 5 bases and J dropped 4 bases, with 11 bases sitting between them. In germline, CDR1 is MDHEN, CDR2 SYDVKM. The CDR3 runs to 13 residues.